Here is one T cell receptor beta chain with its context. What it binds is unknown. The data are from a study of shared clonotypes between healthy human individuals. Genomic DNA from each subset was divided evenly over several immunoSEQ plates. Libraries were prepared by immunoSEQ multiplex PCR; TCRdb keeps only in-frame clonotypes and omits some of them. The sample has 1.4 million to 1.5 million clones, 96% seen once; the top ten hold over 1%. The ends were cut back, 1 base at V and 0 bases at J, with 19 bases in the middle. Germline CDR1 and CDR2: SGHTA and FQGNSA. CDR3 size: 19 residues. Study-wide results and limits: Sampling covered nothing but blood. Tissue TCR repertoires likely differ from those found in blood. Approximately 4.9% of naive CD4 clonotypes were shared across a handful of donors. Naive subsets usually exceeded memory subsets in estimated richness.

The sequence was obtained from a man aged 25-45 years in good health. The chain links TRBV7-2 to TRBJ1-5; a weak D match, TRBD1 (6 bases). The material sequenced was naive CD4+ T cells sorted from blood. Stated subset: CD45RA+ positively selected. CDR3 sequence (DNA): TGTGCCAGCAGCTTAGGCGGGACAAAGTCGGTCTATAGCAATCAGCCCCAGCATTTT. This codes for CASSLGGTKSVYSNQPQHF.